Following are 26 T cell receptor beta chains from one sample sequenced in a study of T cell responses to AZD1222 COVID-19 vaccine. Profiled with immunoSEQ multiplex PCR; TCRdb holds only in-frame clones, not every one. In the table there are tens of thousands of clones, approximately 90% of which are singletons. The sequencing used peripheral blood, collected on day 0 of AZD1222 vaccination. These TCRs come from an adult in good health.

The chain has TRBV7-6 and TRBJ2-7, with D perhaps being TRBD1 or TRBD2 (5 bases each). Trimming stripped 5 bases from V and 2 bases from J, with 13 bases between. The CDR3 is made up of 14 amino acids. The germline V gene encodes CDR1 SGHVS and CDR2 FNYEAQ. The CDR3 DNA reads TGTGCCAGCAGCCCCGGGACCCATGCCTACGAGCAGTACTTC. Translated: CASSPGTHAYEQYF.

This clone is labeled as medium-sized. The rearrangement uses TRBV20-1 and TRBJ2-3; D is unclear. The V end lost 3 bases, the J end lost 3 bases, and 16 bases lay between the germline ends. Germline V gene lookup returns CDR1 DFQATT and CDR2 SNEGSKA (reference sequence). CDR3 length: 15 amino acids. DNA of the CDR3: TGCAGTGCTAGTTTGGCGACCTTAGGAACAGATACGCAGTATTTT. Translating gives CSASLATLGTDTQYF.

This chain joins TRBV7-9 and TRBJ2-1; no clear D gene. CDR1 and CDR2 from the germline V gene are SEHNR and FQNEAQ (reference sequence). V was clipped by 5 bases and J by 15 bases, with 11 bases between them. The CDR3 is 10 residues long. The CDR3 DNA sequence: TGTGCCAGCAGCCCTGTGAGGTGGTTCTTC. This encodes CASSPVRWFF.

About this clone itself: Other nucleotide sequences in the sample specify the same CDR3. The chain joins TRBV28 to TRBJ1-5; TRBD1 might be the D (5 bases). V dropped 8 bases and J dropped 5 bases, with 10 bases sitting between them. Germline lookup yields CDR1 MDHEN and CDR2 SYDVKM. This CDR3 spans 12 amino acids. The DNA of the CDR3 is TGTGCCAGCCGGCGAGGGGATCAGCCCCAGCATTTT. It encodes CASRRGDQPQHF.

CDR3 DNA: TGTGCCAGCAGCACTCCGGGACAGGGGATGGGAAGGATCGGCTATGGCTACACCTTC. Protein product: CASSTPGQGMGRIGYGYTF. This sequence joins TRBV9 and TRBJ1-2, with 10 bases matching TRBD1. V lost 4 bases to trimming and J lost 4 bases; unmatched junction nucleotides: 19. The V gene's germline CDR1 is SGDLS and CDR2 YYNGEE. The CDR3 sequence is 19 residues long.

The chain is built from TRBV2 and TRBJ1-2; D ambiguous. V shed 6 bases and J shed 8 bases, with 16 bases lying between them. The CDR3 has 13 residues. Germline CDR1 reads SNHLY; CDR2 reads FYNNEI. The CDR3 loop is CASSEQLGSGYTF. CDR3 nucleotide sequence: TGTGCCAGCAGCGAACAGCTGGGGTCGGGCTACACCTTC. Full variable domain (outside the CDR3, taken from reference TRBV2 and TRBJ1-2): EPEVTQTPSHQVTQMGQEVILRCVPISNHLYFYWYRQILGQKVEFLVSFYNNEISEKSEIFDDQFSVERPDGSNFTLKIRSTKLEDSAMYFCASSEQLGSGYTFGSGTRLTVV.

V is TRBV25-1 and J is TRBJ2-7; TRBD2 is a possible D gene (7 bases). V was clipped by 4 bases and J by 7 bases, with 20 bases between them. Germline V gene lookup returns CDR1 MGHDK and CDR2 SYGVNS. This CDR3 spans 15 amino acids. The chain's CDR3 is CASSVSEGGVGEQYF. The DNA of the CDR3 is TGTGCCAGCAGTGTGTCTGAGGGGGGGGTCGGGGAGCAGTACTTC.

This clone has a single count. The chain links TRBV12-5 to TRBJ2-1; D ambiguous. The CDR3 is made up of 12 amino acids. Per germline, CDR1 LGHNT and CDR2 FRNRAP. V was cut by 2 bases and J by 10 bases, with 9 bases left in between. In DNA form, the CDR3 reads TGTGCTAGTGGTTTGTTGAACGCAGAGCAGTTCTTC. Residues: CASGLLNAEQFF.

As to this clone: This CDR3 is also generated by other DNA sequences in the sample. In DNA, the CDR3 is TGTGCCAGCAGCTTGGGGCAGGGGGCCTATGGCTACACCTTC. Residues: CASSLGQGAYGYTF. V and J are TRBV5-4 and TRBJ1-2, with 8 bases that match TRBD1. V lost 0 bases and J lost 4; bases outside the gene matches: 2. Per the germline V gene, CDR1 is SGHNT and CDR2 is YYREEE (reference sequence). CDR3 size: 14 residues.

The CDR3 DNA is TGTGCCAGCAGTTGGACGGGGGGTAATGAAAAACTGTTTTTT. This sequence encodes CASSWTGGNEKLFF. The chain couples TRBV27 to TRBJ1-4; TRBD1 might be the D (5 bases). The V gene's germline CDR1 is MNHEY and CDR2 SMNVEV (reference sequence). V lost 4 bases to trimming and J lost 4 bases, with 10 bases between them. CDR3 length: 14 amino acids.

On this clone: Other nucleotide sequences in the sample specify the same CDR3. The rearrangement links TRBV12-3 or TRBV12-4 to TRBJ1-1; no firm D call. CDR3 size: 11 residues. Deletions cut 5 bases from V and 1 base from J, with 2 bases between. CDR3 sequence reads: CASSQNTEAFF. DNA for the CDR3: TGTGCCAGCAGTCAGAACACTGAAGCTTTCTTT.

V and J are TRBV7-3 and TRBJ2-3; unclear D gene. This CDR3 region has 16 residues. Germline assignment: CDR1 SGHTA and CDR2 FQGTGA. Trimming left V 5 bases short and J 2 bases short, with 17 bases between. CDR3 in amino acids: CASSPRRAPYTDTQYF. The CDR3 DNA sequence: TGTGCCAGCAGCCCCAGGAGAGCGCCTTACACAGATACGCAGTATTTT.

The rearrangement links TRBV28 to TRBJ2-2; possible D gene TRBD1, 6 bases. The germline CDR1 and CDR2 sequences are MDHEN and SYDVKM. The CDR3 totals 14 residues. V shed 6 bases and J shed 3 bases, with 11 bases lying between them. CDR3 in amino acids: CASRWGQDTGELFF. For the CDR3, the DNA is TGTGCCAGCAGATGGGGGCAAGACACCGGGGAGCTGTTTTTT.

V and J are TRBV10-3 and TRBJ2-1; the D call may be TRBD1 or TRBD2 (5 bases each). CDR1 ENHRY and CDR2 SYGVKD come from the germline V gene. This CDR3 comprises 14 residues. V dropped 10 bases and J dropped 5 bases, with 18 bases sitting between them. The CDR3 region has the DNA TGTGCCACCTCCCCCCCGGGGCCCGACAATGAGCAGTTCTTC. Translation: CATSPPGPDNEQFF.

The chain uses TRBV7-3 and TRBJ2-2, with a weak D call TRBD2 (6 bases). Looked up from germline, CDR1 is SGHTA and CDR2 is FQGTGA. Trimming cost V 5 bases and J 4 bases, with 11 bases left between them. The CDR3 totals 14 residues. CDR3 sequence reads: CASSPRLGTGELFF. Written as DNA, the CDR3 is TGTGCCAGCAGCCCACGACTAGGCACCGGGGAGCTGTTTTTT.

V is TRBV21-1 and J is TRBJ1-1. TRBV21-1 is deemed a pseudogene. The CDR3 sequence is 9 residues long. The CDR3 loop is CASKTEAFF. CDR3 nucleotide sequence: TGTGCCAGTAAAACTGAAGCTTTCTTT.

V is TRBV28 and J is TRBJ2-7, with D possibly TRBD1 on 5 matching bases. Germline CDR1 is MDHEN and CDR2 is SYDVKM. The CDR3 spans 14 residues. The V end was cut by 4 bases, the J end by 3 bases, with 13 bases between. The CDR3 sequence: CASSSQGIFYEQYF. The CDR3 nucleotides are TGTGCCAGCAGTTCTCAGGGAATTTTCTACGAGCAGTACTTC. Supplemented by reference TRBV28 and TRBJ2-7, the full variable domain reads DVKVTQSSRYLVKRTGEKVFLECVQDMDHENMFWYRQDPGLGLRLIYFSYDVKMKEKGDIPEGYSVSREKKERFSLILESASTNQTSMYLCASSSQGIFYEQYFGPGTRLTVT.

The V call is TRBV5-4, the J call TRBJ1-2; 8 nucleotides agree with TRBD1. The CDR3 loop spans 16 amino acids. Germline V gives CDR1 SGHNT, CDR2 YYREEE (reference sequence). The J segment lost 1 base and the V segment lost 3 bases, leaving 8 bases of the junction unmatched. In DNA form, the CDR3 reads TGTGCCAGCAGCTCCGACAGGGGCCGAATTAACTATGGCTACACCTTC. It yields the protein CASSSDRGRINYGYTF.

The chain employs TRBV10-3 and TRBJ2-1; no clear D. Germline lookup yields CDR1 ENHRY and CDR2 SYGVKD. The CDR3 contains 13 residues. Between the trimmed V and J ends, which lost 7 bases and 0 bases, there was a span of 7 bases. The CDR3 region is CAITDDSYNEQFF. The CDR3 coding sequence is TGTGCCATCACGGACGACTCCTACAATGAGCAGTTCTTC.

The CDR3 DNA sequence: TGTGCCAGCAGCTTGACAGGGTTTAAGCAGCCCCAGCATTTT. It yields the protein CASSLTGFKQPQHF. The V gene is TRBV7-2, the J gene TRBJ1-5; 7 bases are a match to TRBD1. This CDR3 is built from 14 residues. CDR1 is SGHTA and CDR2 is FQGNSA in the germline V gene. The J segment lost 7 bases and the V segment lost 3 bases, leaving 6 bases of the junction unmatched.

The rearrangement links TRBV19 to TRBJ2-7, with 9 bases that match TRBD2. V shed 2 bases and J 4 bases; nucleotides not matched to a gene: 3. Germline V lookup: CDR1 LNHDA, CDR2 SQIVND (reference sequence). The length of the CDR3 is 14 residues. CDR3 protein: CASSITAGGYEQYF. Written as DNA, the CDR3 is TGTGCCAGTAGTATAACGGCGGGAGGGTACGAGCAGTACTTC. Drawing the rest from reference TRBV19 and TRBJ2-7, the complete variable domain is DGGITQSPKYLFRKEGQNVTLSCEQNLNHDAMYWYRQDPGQGLRLIYYSQIVNDFQKGDIAEGYSVSREKKESFPLTVTSAQKNPTAFYLCASSITAGGYEQYFGPGTRLTVT.

The chain couples TRBV7-2 to TRBJ1-2, with TRBD1 as a possible D gene (6 bases). This CDR3 comprises 16 residues. Trimming removed 1 base from V and 0 bases from J, with 12 bases in between. Germline loops: CDR1 SGHTA, CDR2 FQGNSA. The CDR3 is CASSLGSDRANYGYTF. The CDR3 DNA reads as TGTGCCAGCAGCTTAGGCTCGGACAGAGCTAACTATGGCTACACCTTC.

The chain uses TRBV19 and TRBJ2-6, with TRBD1 matching 11 bases. CDR1 and CDR2 (germline): LNHDA, SQIVND (reference sequence). J was trimmed by 2 bases and V by 5 bases; bases with no gene match: 2. This CDR3 has 16 residues. CDR3: CASSADRGPGANVLTF. In nucleotides, the CDR3 is TGTGCCAGTAGTGCGGACAGGGGGCCTGGGGCCAACGTCCTGACTTTC.

V usage is TRBV6-5 and J usage is TRBJ1-3; D uncertain. The CDR3 extends over 13 amino acids. CDR1 and CDR2 (germline): MNHEY, SVGAGI. Trimming removed 8 bases at V and 0 bases at J, with 8 bases between. In nucleotides, the CDR3 is TGTGCCAGCCGGGATTTCTCTGGAAACACCATATATTTT. Amino acid sequence: CASRDFSGNTIYF.

The V and J genes are TRBV7-2 and TRBJ2-1, with 9 positions matching TRBD2. Germline V gives CDR1 SGHTA, CDR2 FQGNSA. V shed 3 bases and J 7 bases; nucleotides not matched to a gene: 10. The length of the CDR3 is 16 residues. The CDR3 loop reads CASSFPGGRARNEQFF. The CDR3 DNA is TGTGCCAGCAGCTTTCCGGGCGGGAGGGCCCGGAATGAGCAGTTCTTC.

The V gene is TRBV24-1, the J gene TRBJ1-2, with D possibly TRBD1 on 5 matching bases. The CDR3 has 15 amino acids. The germline V and J ends were trimmed by 1 base and 5 bases, with 13 bases remaining between them. Germline CDR1 reads KGHDR; CDR2 reads SFDVKD. CDR3 sequence: CATSDLSGPPYGYTF. CDR3 sequence (DNA): TGTGCCACCAGTGATTTATCAGGGCCTCCTTATGGCTACACCTTC.